The 13 T cell receptor beta chains presented below share a single source sample, sequenced in a study of technical replicates of blood from several donors. Here immunoSEQ multiplex PCR was the method, and the copy in TCRdb shows in-frame clones only, minus some. The data hold 50,000 to 80,000 clones, with approximately 88% observed a single time. Input material: PBMCs. These receptors came from a human donor in good health. Some clones in this sample may be carry-over from other donors' samples.

J is TRBJ1-6 and V is TRBV18, with a weak D call TRBD1 (6 bases). CDR3 length equals 15 residues. The V and J ends lost 6 bases and 6 bases respectively, with 15 bases between them. Germline-derived CDR1 and CDR2 are KGHSH and LQKENI. The CDR3 here is CASSPAAGVNSPLHF. Here the CDR3 DNA reads TGTGCCAGCTCGCCTGCTGCAGGGGTTAATTCACCCCTCCACTTT.

This chain links TRBV5-1 with TRBJ2-3; D remains unclear. The germline V and J ends were trimmed by 0 bases and 2 bases, with 7 bases remaining between them. The CDR3 is 14 amino acids. CDR1 is SGHRS, CDR2 YFSETQ, per germline. For the CDR3, the DNA is TGCGCCAGCAGCTTGGGAGGTGACACAGATACGCAGTATTTT. Protein sequence: CASSLGGDTDTQYF.

In its sample, this clone was seen a few times. The chain couples TRBV6-1 to TRBJ2-3, with D tentatively TRBD1 (6 bases). Germline lookup yields CDR1 MNHNS and CDR2 SASEGT. Trimming left V 2 bases short and J 6 bases short, with 15 bases between. The CDR3 extends over 15 amino acids. As DNA, the CDR3 is TGTGCCAGCAGTGAAAAGGGGGAGCCCCCGGATACGCAGTATTTT. Its protein is CASSEKGEPPDTQYF.

The rearrangement links TRBV4-1 to TRBJ2-1; possible D gene TRBD1, 6 bases. The CDR3 loop spans 18 amino acids. Trimming pared 0 bases from V and 7 bases from J, leaving 22 bases between. Germline V gene sequence: CDR1 MGHRA, CDR2 YSYEKL. For the CDR3, the DNA is TGCGCCAGCAGCCAAGATTATGAACTGAGGGGGATAGATAATGAGCAGTTCTTC. Residues: CASSQDYELRGIDNEQFF.

A remark on this clone: At one end the junction does not follow the germline gene, possibly because of a read error. This chain links TRBV7-2 with TRBJ2-7; 11 nucleotides line up with TRBD2. The CDR3 consists of 14 residues. CDR1 SGHTA and CDR2 FQGNSA come from the germline V gene. As DNA, the CDR3 is TGTGCCAGCAGCATAGCGGGAGGGCCGGGCGAGCAGTACTTC. It codes for CASSIAGGPGEQYF. The full variable domain, completed using reference TRBV7-2 and TRBJ2-7, is GAGVSQSPSNKVTEKGKDVELRCDPISGHTALYWYRQSLGQGLEFLIYFQGNSAPDKSGLPSDRFSAERTGGSVSTLTIQRTQQEDSAVYLCASSIAGGPGEQYFGPGTRLTVT.

V is TRBV27 and J is TRBJ2-7; the match to TRBD2 covers 13 bases. The V segment lost 5 bases and the J segment 3 bases; nucleotides outside the gene matches: 10. Germline V gene data show CDR1 as MNHEY and CDR2 as SMNVEV (reference sequence). The CDR3 has 17 residues. The chain's CDR3 is CASSPPSGLAGFYEQYF. CDR3 coding DNA: TGTGCCAGCAGTCCGCCCTCGGGACTAGCGGGATTCTACGAGCAGTACTTC.

The chain uses TRBV4-2 and TRBJ2-5; tentative D call: TRBD2 (6 bases). V gave up 4 bases and J gave up 2 bases, with 17 bases separating them. The CDR3 sequence is 16 residues long. Germline V gives CDR1 LGHNA, CDR2 YNFKEQ. The CDR3 reads CASSPWGLQRQETQYF. The CDR3 DNA reads as TGTGCCAGCAGCCCTTGGGGACTCCAGAGACAAGAGACCCAGTACTTC.

The chain employs TRBV18 and TRBJ1-5, with 9 bases fitting TRBD1. The germline V gene has CDR1 KGHSH and CDR2 LQKENI. The CDR3 loop spans 17 amino acids. V was clipped by 2 bases and J by 3 bases; unmatched bases: 8. The CDR3 protein is CASSPSWGDRVNQPQHF. The CDR3 DNA sequence: TGTGCCAGCTCACCAAGTTGGGGGGACAGGGTCAATCAGCCCCAGCATTTT.

The chain is built from TRBV11-3 and TRBJ2-4, with TRBD2 matching 10 bases. The length of the CDR3 is 15 residues. J was trimmed by 5 bases and V by 2 bases; bases with no gene match: 3. The germline CDR1 and CDR2 sequences are SGHNT and YENEEA. The CDR3 protein is CASSLSSGGENIQYF. The CDR3 region has the DNA TGTGCCAGCAGCTTATCCAGCGGGGGGGAAAACATTCAGTACTTC.

The chain carries TRBV21-1 and TRBJ2-3; TRBD2 reflects the table's D call only, with no check against the DNA. TRBV21-1 is an annotated pseudogene. The CDR3 contains 12 residues. The DNA of the CDR3 is TGTGCCAGCAACCCAGAGGCAGATACGCAGTATTTT. Protein product: CASNPEADTQYF.

The chain is built from TRBV2 and TRBJ2-2; weak D call: TRBD1 (5 bases). The germline V gene has CDR1 SNHLY and CDR2 FYNNEI. V was shortened by 6 bases and J by 5 bases, with 16 bases between the two germline ends. This CDR3 is 15 amino acids long. In DNA, the CDR3 is TGTGCCAGCAGCGAGGACCAGGGTGTTACCGGGGAGCTGTTTTTT. Translating it yields CASSEDQGVTGELFF. The full variable domain, its missing parts supplied by reference TRBV2 and TRBJ2-2, is EPEVTQTPSHQVTQMGQEVILRCVPISNHLYFYWYRQILGQKVEFLVSFYNNEISEKSEIFDDQFSVERPDGSNFTLKIRSTKLEDSAMYFCASSEDQGVTGELFFGEGSRLTVL.

V is TRBV6-6 and J is TRBJ2-4; tentative D call: TRBD1 (6 bases). The germline V gene has CDR1 MNHNY and CDR2 SVGAGI (reference sequence). Between the trimmed V and J ends, which lost 6 bases and 3 bases, there was a span of 15 bases. CDR3 length: 15 residues. CDR3 sequence: CASRSGGSVKNIQYF. CDR3 nucleotides: TGTGCCAGCAGAAGTGGGGGCTCGGTCAAAAACATTCAGTACTTC.

In DNA form, the CDR3 reads TGTGCCAGCAGTTACTCACAGGGTTACTATGGCTACACCTTC. Its translation: CASSYSQGYYGYTF. V usage is TRBV6-5 and J usage is TRBJ1-2, with D tentatively TRBD1 (6 bases). The ends were cut back, 0 bases at V and 3 bases at J, with 8 bases in the middle. Per germline, CDR1 MNHEY and CDR2 SVGAGI. The length of the CDR3 is 14 residues.